This TCR beta chain was recorded in a study of type 1 regulatory T cells. As for the study in general: T-allo10 is a Tr1-enriched, alloantigen-specific CD4 T cell product made in vitro.

TCRdb fed the reads into MiXCR, producing one record per CDR3 protein. The sample lists 80,000 to 100,000 distinct CDR3 sequences; 31% were seen once. This receptor was identified in a human donor in good health. The sequenced sample consisted of CD4+ T cells, either the whole sample or a sorted fraction (not recorded which).

The chain's CDR3 is CASSSDRASDTQYF. Here the CDR3 DNA reads TGTGCCAGCAGCTCCGACAGGGCCTCAGATACGCAGTATTTT. The genes are TRBV7-2 and TRBJ2-3, with 7 nucleotides matching TRBD1. From germline, CDR1 is SGHTA and CDR2 FQGNSA. V trimming: 4 bases; J trimming: 4 bases; junction bases outside the gene matches: 5. This CDR3 has 14 residues.